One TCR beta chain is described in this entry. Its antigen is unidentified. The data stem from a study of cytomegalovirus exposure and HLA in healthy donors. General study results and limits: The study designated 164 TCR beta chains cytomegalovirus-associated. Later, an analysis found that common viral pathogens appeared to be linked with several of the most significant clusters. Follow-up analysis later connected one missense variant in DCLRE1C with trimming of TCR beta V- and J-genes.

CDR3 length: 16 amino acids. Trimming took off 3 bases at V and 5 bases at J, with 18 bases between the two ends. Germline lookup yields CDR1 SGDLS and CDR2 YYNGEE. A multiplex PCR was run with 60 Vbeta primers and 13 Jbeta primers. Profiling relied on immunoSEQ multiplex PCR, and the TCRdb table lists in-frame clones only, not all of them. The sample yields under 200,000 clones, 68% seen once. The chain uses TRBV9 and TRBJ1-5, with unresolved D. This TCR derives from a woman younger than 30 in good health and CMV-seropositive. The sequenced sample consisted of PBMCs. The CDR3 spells CASSASVGFGDQPQHF. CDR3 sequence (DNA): TGTGCCAGCAGCGCCTCAGTAGGATTCGGGGATCAGCCCCAGCATTTT.